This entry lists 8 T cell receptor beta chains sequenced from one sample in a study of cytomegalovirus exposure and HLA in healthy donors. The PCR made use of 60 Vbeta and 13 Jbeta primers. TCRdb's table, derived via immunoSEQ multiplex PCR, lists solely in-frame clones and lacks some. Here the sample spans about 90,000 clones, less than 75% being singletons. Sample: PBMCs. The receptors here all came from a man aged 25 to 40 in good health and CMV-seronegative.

The chain's CDR3 is CASSEGQGATDTQYF. The CDR3, as DNA: TGTGCCAGCAGTGAGGGGCAGGGGGCGACAGATACGCAGTATTTT. The V gene is TRBV6-4, the J gene TRBJ2-3; 8 positions agree with TRBD1. The V and J ends lost 3 bases and 3 bases, in that order; junction bases with no gene match: 5. Per germline, CDR1 MRHNA and CDR2 SNTAGT. The CDR3 covers 15 residues.

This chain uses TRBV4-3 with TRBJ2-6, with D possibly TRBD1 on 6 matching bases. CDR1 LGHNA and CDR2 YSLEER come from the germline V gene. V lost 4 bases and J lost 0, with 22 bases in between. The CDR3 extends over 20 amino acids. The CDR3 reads CASSRLQGWPGNSGANVLTF. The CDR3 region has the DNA TGCGCCAGCAGCCGGCTTCAGGGGTGGCCGGGGAACTCTGGGGCCAACGTCCTGACTTTC.

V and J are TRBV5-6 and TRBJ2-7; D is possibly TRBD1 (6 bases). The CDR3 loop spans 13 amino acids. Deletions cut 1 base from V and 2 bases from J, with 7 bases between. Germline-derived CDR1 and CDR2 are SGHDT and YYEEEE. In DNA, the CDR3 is TGTGCCAGCAGCTTGCCAGGGGCCTACGAGCAGTACTTC. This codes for CASSLPGAYEQYF.

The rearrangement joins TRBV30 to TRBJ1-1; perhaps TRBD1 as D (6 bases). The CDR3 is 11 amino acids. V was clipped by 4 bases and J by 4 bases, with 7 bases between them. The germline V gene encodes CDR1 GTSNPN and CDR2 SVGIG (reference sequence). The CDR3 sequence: CAWNRVTEAFF. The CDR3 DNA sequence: TGTGCCTGGAACAGGGTCACTGAAGCTTTCTTT.

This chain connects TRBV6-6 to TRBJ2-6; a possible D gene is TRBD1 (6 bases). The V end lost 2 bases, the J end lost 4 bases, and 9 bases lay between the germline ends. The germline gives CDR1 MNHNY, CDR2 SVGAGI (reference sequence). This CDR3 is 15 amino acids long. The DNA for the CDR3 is TGTGCCAGCAGTTACCAGGGGACGGGGGCCAACGTCCTGACTTTC. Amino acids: CASSYQGTGANVLTF.

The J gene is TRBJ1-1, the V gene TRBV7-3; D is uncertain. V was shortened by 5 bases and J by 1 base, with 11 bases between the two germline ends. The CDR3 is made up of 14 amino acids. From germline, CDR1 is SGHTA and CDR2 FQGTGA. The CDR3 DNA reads TGTGCCAGCAGCCGCGAGGGCCAGAACACTGAAGCTTTCTTT. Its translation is CASSREGQNTEAFF.

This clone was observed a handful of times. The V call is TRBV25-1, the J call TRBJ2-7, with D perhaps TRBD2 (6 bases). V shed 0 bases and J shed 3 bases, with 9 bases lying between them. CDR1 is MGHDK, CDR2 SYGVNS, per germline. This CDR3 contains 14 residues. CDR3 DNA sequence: TGTGCCAGCAGTGAATATGGAGGGCGCTACGAGCAGTACTTC. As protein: CASSEYGGRYEQYF.

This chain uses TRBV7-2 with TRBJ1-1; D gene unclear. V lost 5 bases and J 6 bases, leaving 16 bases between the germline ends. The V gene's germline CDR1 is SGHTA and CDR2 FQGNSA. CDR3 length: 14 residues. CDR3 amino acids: CASSAGRLGPEAFF. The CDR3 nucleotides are TGTGCCAGCAGCGCGGGAAGGTTAGGGCCTGAAGCTTTCTTT.